This T cell receptor (beta chain) was observed in a study of low-dose radiotherapy and immunotherapy resistance in tumors. Study details: From cycle 1 day 1, patients took oral aspirin 300 mg every day for four cycles.

The table lists this clonotype with a few counts. Alpha and beta chains were covered, as first-strand cDNA relied on TRAV- and TRBV-specific primers. TCRs underwent 15 to 25 PCR cycles of amplification with a constant-region primer and V-primer adapter. The mRNA that was isolated underwent amplification by in vitro transcription. TCRdb re-called the reads through MiXCR, storing one row per CDR3 protein. The sample contains 7,500 to 9,000 distinct CDR3 sequences, about 70% of which appear only once. The receptor comes from a human donor with advanced metastatic prostate, ovarian, gallbladder or colorectal cancer (not recorded which). This table probably holds off-target reads from a library built for another chain.

CDR3 sequence: CSARGPRASTDTQYF. CDR3 nucleotides: TGCAGTGCTAGAGGTCCCAGGGCCAGCACAGATACGCAGTATTTT. This chain links TRBV20-1 with TRBJ2-3; tentative D call: TRBD1 (5 bases). V was shortened by 1 base and J by 0 bases, with 11 bases between the two germline ends. CDR3 length: 15 amino acids. Germline V gene data show CDR1 as DFQATT and CDR2 as SNEGSKA (reference sequence).